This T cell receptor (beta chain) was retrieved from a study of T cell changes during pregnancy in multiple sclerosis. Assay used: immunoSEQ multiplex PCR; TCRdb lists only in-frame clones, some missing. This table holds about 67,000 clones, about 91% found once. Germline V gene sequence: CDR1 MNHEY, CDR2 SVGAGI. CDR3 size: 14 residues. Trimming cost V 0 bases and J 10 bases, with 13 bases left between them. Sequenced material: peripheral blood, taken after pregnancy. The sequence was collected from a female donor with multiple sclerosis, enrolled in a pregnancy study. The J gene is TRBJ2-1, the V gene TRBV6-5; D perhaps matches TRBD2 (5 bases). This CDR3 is CASSYSIGVLEQFF. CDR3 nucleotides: TGTGCCAGCAGTTACTCGATCGGGGTCCTCGAGCAGTTCTTC.